Detailed here is one T cell receptor (beta chain). PCR was performed a second time for roughly 6 to 12 cycles using a sample-barcoded 5' primer and a J-beta primer mix. TCRdb passed the 5' RACE reads through MiXCR, listing each CDR3 protein once. Of almost 550,000 distinct CDR3 sequences listed, about 25% are singletons. The sample belongs to a study of blood T cells in healthy people across ages. Trimming took 8 bases from V and 2 from J, leaving 13 bases between them. CDR1 and CDR2 from the germline V gene are SGHRS and YFSETQ. The CDR3 totals 13 residues. The sample was also reused in another study, on T cells of mothers and their children.

The sequenced material came from blood. The origin of this receptor is a boy between 10 and 17 years old in good health. This rearrangement joins TRBV5-1 to TRBJ2-5, with D tentatively TRBD2 (7 bases). In nucleotides, the CDR3 is TGCGCCAGTGGCAGGGGAGGGCAAGAGACCCAGTACTTC. Its protein is CASGRGGQETQYF. The full variable domain, rest sourced from reference TRBV5-1 and TRBJ2-5, is KAGVTQTPRYLIKTRGQQVTLSCSPISGHRSVSWYQQTPGQGLQFLFEYFSETQRNKGNFPGRFSGRQFSNSRSEMNVSTLELGDSALYLCASGRGGQETQYFGPGTRLLVL.